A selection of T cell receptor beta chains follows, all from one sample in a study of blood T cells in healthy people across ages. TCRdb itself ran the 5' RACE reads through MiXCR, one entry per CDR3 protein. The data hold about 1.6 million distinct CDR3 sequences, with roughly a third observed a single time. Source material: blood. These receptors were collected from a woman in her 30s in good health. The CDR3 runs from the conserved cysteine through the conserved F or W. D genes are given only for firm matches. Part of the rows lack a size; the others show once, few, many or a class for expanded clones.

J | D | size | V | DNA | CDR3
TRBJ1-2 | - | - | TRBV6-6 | TGTGCCACCAATCCCGGGGGCGTTGTCTATGGCTACACCTTC | CATNPGGVVYGYTF
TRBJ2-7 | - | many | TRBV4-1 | TGCGCCAGCAGCGAAATCCAGGGCTCCTACGAGCAGTACTTC | CASSEIQGSYEQYF
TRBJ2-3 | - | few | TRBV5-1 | TGCGCCAGCAGCCTCCCCCCCACCCGTGTGCAGTATTTT | CASSLPPTRVQYF
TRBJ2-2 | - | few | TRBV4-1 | TGCGCCAGCAGCCTAACAACTGGACAGCCGCCCGGGGAGCTGTTTTTT | CASSLTTGQPPGELFF
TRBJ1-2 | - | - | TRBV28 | TGTGCCGGCAGCTCTGACAGGTGGGGCTACACCTTC | CAGSSDRWGYTF
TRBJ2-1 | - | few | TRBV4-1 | TGCGCCAGCAGCCAAGATCGGAGCAGGGGAAACAATGAGCGGTTCTTC | CASSQDRSRGNNERFF
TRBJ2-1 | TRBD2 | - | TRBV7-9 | TGTGCCAGCAGCGTCGCCGTTGGGACTATGGCCTACAATGAGCAGTTCTTC | CASSVAVGTMAYNEQFF
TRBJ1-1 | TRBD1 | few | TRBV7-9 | TGTGCCAGCAGCCCACCCACGGCAGGGGGTTCCACTGAAGCTTTCTTT | CASSPPTAGGSTEAFF
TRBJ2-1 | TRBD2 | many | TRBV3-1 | TGTGCCAGCAGCCCGCGGGCGGGGGGCTCCTACAATGAGCAGTTCTTC | CASSPRAGGSYNEQFF
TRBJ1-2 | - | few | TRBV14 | TGTGCCAGCAGCCAAGATGAGGAGTACTGGGGCTATGGCTACACCTTC | CASSQDEEYWGYGYTF
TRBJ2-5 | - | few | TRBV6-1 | TGTGCCAGCAGTGAAAAGGTCCGGACCCAGTACTTC | CASSEKVRTQYF
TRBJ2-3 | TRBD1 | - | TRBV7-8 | TGTGCCAGCAGCGCGCCGGGACAGGGCACAGATACGCAGTATTTT | CASSAPGQGTDTQYF
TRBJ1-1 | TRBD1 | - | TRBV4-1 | TGCGCCAGCAGCCAAGGGGGGTCAGGGGGCATATTAACTGAAGCTTTCTTT | CASSQGGSGGILTEAFF
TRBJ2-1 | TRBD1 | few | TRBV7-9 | TGTGCCAGCAGCTTAGGCAGGGGGCTTATCGGTGAGCAGTTCTTC | CASSLGRGLIGEQFF
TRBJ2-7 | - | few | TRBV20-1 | TGCAGTGCTGGGGACTGGTACGAGCAGTACTTC | CSAGDWYEQYF
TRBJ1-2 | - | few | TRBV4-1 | TGCGCCAGCAGCCAAGAGGGGCCCGGGCAGAGCGGGGGCTACACCTTC | CASSQEGPGQSGGYTF
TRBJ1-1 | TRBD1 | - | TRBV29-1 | TGCAGCGTTGCCGGGACAGCGAACACTGAAGCTTTCTTT | CSVAGTANTEAFF
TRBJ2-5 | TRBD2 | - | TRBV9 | TGTGCCAGCAGCGTAGCAGGTAGCGGGGTAAGAGAGACCCAGTACTTC | CASSVAGSGVRETQYF
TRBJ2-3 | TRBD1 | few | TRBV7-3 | TGTGCCAGCAGCTTTGGACAGGGCGCAGATACGCAGTATTTT | CASSFGQGADTQYF
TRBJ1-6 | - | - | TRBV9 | TGTGCCTGCAGCACCCAGGGGACTTTAGGTTCACCCCTCCACTTT | CACSTQGTLGSPLHF
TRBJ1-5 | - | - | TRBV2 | TGTGCCAGCAGTGAAGCGACAGACAATCAGCCCCAGCATTTT | CASSEATDNQPQHF
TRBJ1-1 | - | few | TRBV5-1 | TGCGCCAGCAGCTTGATGGGAGACACTGAAGCTTTCTTT | CASSLMGDTEAFF
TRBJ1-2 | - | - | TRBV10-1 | TGCGCCAGCAGTGATAGCACGGAAACTAACTATGACTACACCTTC | CASSDSTETNYDYTF
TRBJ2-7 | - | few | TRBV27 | TGTGCCAGCAGTTTAGGGGCCTCCAGCGGCGAGCAGTACTTC | CASSLGASSGEQYF
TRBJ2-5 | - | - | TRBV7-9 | TGTGCCAGCAGCTCTAACAGGGAATTAAGCCAAGAGACCCAGTACTTC | CASSSNRELSQETQYF
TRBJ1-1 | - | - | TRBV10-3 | TGTGCCATCGCGGCGGGTATGAACACTGAAGCTTTCTTT | CAIAAGMNTEAFF
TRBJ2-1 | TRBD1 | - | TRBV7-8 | TGTGCCAGCAGCACCCGACAGGGTGCCTACAATGAGCAGTTCTTC | CASSTRQGAYNEQFF
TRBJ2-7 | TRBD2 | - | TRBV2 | TGTGCCAGCATGGGCGGGGGGACTAGGAAGGAGCAGTACTTC | CASMGGGTRKEQYF
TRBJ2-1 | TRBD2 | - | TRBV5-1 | TGCGCCAGCAGCGCGCCCGGGAGGGGGAGGAACAATGAGCAGTTCTTC | CASSAPGRGRNNEQFF
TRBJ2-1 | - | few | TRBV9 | TGTGCCAGCAGCGTAGCCGGCCTGGCGGGACCCTACAATGAGCAGTTCTTC | CASSVAGLAGPYNEQFF
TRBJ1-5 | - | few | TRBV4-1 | TGCGCCAGCAGCCAAGATGGGGCTAACAATCAGCCCCAGCATTTT | CASSQDGANNQPQHF
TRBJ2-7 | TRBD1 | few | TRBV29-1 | TGCAGCGTTCTGACAGGGGGCTATTACGAGCAGTACTTC | CSVLTGGYYEQYF
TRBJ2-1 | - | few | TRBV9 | TGTGCCAGCAGCGTGGTGGGGGGGCCTAAAAATGAGCAGTTCTTC | CASSVVGGPKNEQFF
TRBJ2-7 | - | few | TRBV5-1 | TGCGCCAGCAGACCAGGCGGAGGGACCATCTACGAGCAGTACTTC | CASRPGGGTIYEQYF
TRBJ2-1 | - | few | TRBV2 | TGTGCCAGCAGTGGGGGCGTGAGCTTCTACAGTGAGCAGTTCTTC | CASSGGVSFYSEQFF
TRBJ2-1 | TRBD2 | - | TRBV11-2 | TGTGCCAGCAGCGATCTCCAGCGGGAGGGCCCCAATGAGCAGTTCTTC | CASSDLQREGPNEQFF
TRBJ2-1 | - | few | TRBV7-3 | TGTGCCAGCAGCTTAATTGTCGCATCCTACAATGAGCAGTTCTTC | CASSLIVASYNEQFF
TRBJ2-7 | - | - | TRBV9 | TGTGCCAGCAGCGTAGTGGACAGCGGGGAGCAGTACTTC | CASSVVDSGEQYF
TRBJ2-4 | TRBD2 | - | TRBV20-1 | TGCAGTGCAACTCCGGGACTAGCGACCAACAATGAGCAGTACTTC | CSATPGLATNNEQYF
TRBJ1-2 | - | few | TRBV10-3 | TGTGCCATCAGGGGAGGGCATGGCTACACCTTC | CAIRGGHGYTF
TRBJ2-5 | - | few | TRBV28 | TGTGCCAGCAGTCAAAGACGGCTCCAAGAGACCCAGTACTTC | CASSQRRLQETQYF
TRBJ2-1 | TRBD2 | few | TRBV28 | TGTGCCAGCAGCTCTGGACTAGCGGTAGGCAATGAGCAGTTCTTC | CASSSGLAVGNEQFF
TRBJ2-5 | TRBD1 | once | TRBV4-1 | TGCGCCAGCAGCCAAGTCGACAGGGGGCAAAGAGAGACCCGGTACTTC | CASSQVDRGQRETRYF
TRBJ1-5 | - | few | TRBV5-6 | TGTGCCAGCAGCTTGAGGTCGCAACGGAGCAATCAGCCCCAGCATTTT | CASSLRSQRSNQPQHF
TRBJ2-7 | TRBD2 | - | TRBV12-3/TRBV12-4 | TGTGCCAGCAGTATTCCTAGCGGGAGGATCTACGAGCAGTACTTC | CASSIPSGRIYEQYF
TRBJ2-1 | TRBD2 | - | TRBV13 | TGTGCCAGCAACCAGAGGCTAGCGGGTTCCCTGGAGCAGTTCTTC | CASNQRLAGSLEQFF
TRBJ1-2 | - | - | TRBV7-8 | TGTGCCAGCAGCCTAAGAATCAACTATGGCTACACCTTC | CASSLRINYGYTF
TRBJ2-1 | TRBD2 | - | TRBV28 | TGTGCCAGCAGTTCTATAGCGGGGGTGAGCTCCTACAATGAGCAGTTCTTC | CASSSIAGVSSYNEQFF
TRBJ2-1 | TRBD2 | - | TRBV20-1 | TGCAGTGCTAGTGCGGGACTAGCGGGAAATGAGCAGTTCTTC | CSASAGLAGNEQFF
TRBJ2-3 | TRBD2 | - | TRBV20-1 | TGCAGTGCTAGACTACTCCGAGGTAGCGGGGAATCTGGCACAGATACGCAGTATTTT | CSARLLRGSGESGTDTQYF
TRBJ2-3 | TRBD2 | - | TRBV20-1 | TGCAGTGCCGCCGTCAGCGGGGGTACAGATACGCAGTATTTT | CSAAVSGGTDTQYF
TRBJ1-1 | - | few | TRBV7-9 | TGTGCCAGCAGCTCACATAGGGGCATGAACACTGAAGCTTTCTTT | CASSSHRGMNTEAFF
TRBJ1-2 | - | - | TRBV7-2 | TGTGCTTTCGAACGGGGTAGGGGCTACACCTTC | CAFERGRGYTF